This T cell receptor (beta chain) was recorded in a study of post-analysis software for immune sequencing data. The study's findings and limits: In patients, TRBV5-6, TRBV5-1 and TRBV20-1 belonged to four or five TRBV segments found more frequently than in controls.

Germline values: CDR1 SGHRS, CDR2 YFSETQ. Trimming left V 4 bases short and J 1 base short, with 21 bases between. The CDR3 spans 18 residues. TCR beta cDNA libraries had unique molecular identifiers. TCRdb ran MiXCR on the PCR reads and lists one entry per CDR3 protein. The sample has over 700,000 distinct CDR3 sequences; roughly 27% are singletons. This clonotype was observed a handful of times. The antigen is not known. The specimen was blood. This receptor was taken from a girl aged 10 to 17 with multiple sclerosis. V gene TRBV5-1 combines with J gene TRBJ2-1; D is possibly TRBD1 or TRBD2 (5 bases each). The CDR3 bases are TGCGCCAGCAGCCCCCAGGTGGGCGAGGGGAGATCCTACAATGAGCAGTTCTTC. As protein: CASSPQVGEGRSYNEQFF.